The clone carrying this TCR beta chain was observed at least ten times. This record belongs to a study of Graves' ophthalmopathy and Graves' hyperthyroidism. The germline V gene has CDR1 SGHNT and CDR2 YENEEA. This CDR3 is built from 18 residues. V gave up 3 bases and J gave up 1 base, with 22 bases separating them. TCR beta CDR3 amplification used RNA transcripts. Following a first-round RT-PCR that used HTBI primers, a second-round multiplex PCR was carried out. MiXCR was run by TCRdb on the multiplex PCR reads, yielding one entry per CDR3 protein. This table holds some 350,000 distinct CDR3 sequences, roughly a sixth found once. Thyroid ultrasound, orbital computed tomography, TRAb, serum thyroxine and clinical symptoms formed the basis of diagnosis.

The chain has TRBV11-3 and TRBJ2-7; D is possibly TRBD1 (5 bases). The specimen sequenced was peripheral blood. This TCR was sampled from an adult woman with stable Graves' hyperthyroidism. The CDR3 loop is CASSLGPRQTPNSYEQYF. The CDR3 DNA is TGTGCCAGCAGCTTGGGTCCACGACAGACACCAAATTCCTACGAGCAGTACTTC.